These 25 T cell receptor beta chains share one sample of origin, sequenced in a study of OX40 agonist ivuxolimab in advanced cancers. Sequenced by immunoSEQ multiplex PCR; TCRdb stores in-frame clones only, minus some. The sample includes around 70,000 clones, approximately 82% of them seen just once. The sequenced sample was CD4+ or CD8+ T cells sorted from blood, obtained in a trial of the OX40 agonist ivuxolimab. Every receptor here comes from an adult with an advanced solid tumor such as melanoma, head and neck, liver or kidney cancer.

The rearrangement links TRBV6-5 to TRBJ2-7; D gene unclear. The V gene lost 2 bases and the J gene lost 6 bases, with 5 bases spanning the gap. The CDR3 sequence is 11 residues long. Germline CDR1 is MNHEY and CDR2 is SVGAGI. CDR3: CASSYLREQYV. CDR3 in DNA: TGTGCCAGCAGTTACCTGCGCGAGCAGTACGTC.

The rearrangement links TRBV30 to TRBJ1-1, with 8 bases lining up with TRBD1. This CDR3 comprises 16 residues. V was pared by 7 bases and J by 4 bases, with 17 bases of the junction left unmatched. Germline V gene lookup returns CDR1 GTSNPN and CDR2 SVGIG (reference sequence). CDR3 amino acids: CALLPRQGMEGTEAFF. As DNA, the CDR3 is TGTGCCTTGTTGCCGCGACAGGGGATGGAGGGCACTGAAGCTTTCTTT. Together with reference TRBV30 and TRBJ1-1, the CDR3 gives the full variable domain: SQTIHQWPATLVQPVGSPLSLECTVEGTSNPNLYWYRQAAGRGLQLLFYSVGIGQISSEVPQNLSASRPQDRQFILSSKKLLLSDSGFYLCALLPRQGMEGTEAFFGQGTRLTVV.

This sequence joins TRBV28 and TRBJ1-3; 8 bases map to TRBD1. Germline assignment: CDR1 MDHEN and CDR2 SYDVKM. CDR3 length: 16 residues. V lost 5 bases, J lost 4 bases, and 10 bases stayed unmatched. CDR3 bases: TGTGCCAGCAGTCCCAGCCAGGGGGCGGAAGGAAACACCATATATTTT. Amino acids: CASSPSQGAEGNTIYF.

This rearrangement joins TRBV5-6 to TRBJ1-1; D is ambiguous. Trimming removed 2 bases at V and 0 bases at J, with 5 bases between. The germline V gene encodes CDR1 SGHDT and CDR2 YYEEEE. This CDR3 has 13 amino acids. The CDR3 sequence is CASSFSMNTEAFF. DNA for the CDR3: TGTGCCAGCAGCTTCAGTATGAACACTGAAGCTTTCTTT.

The V gene is TRBV28, the J gene TRBJ2-4; D could derive from TRBD1 or TRBD2 (5 bases each). There are 14 residues in the CDR3. The germline gives CDR1 MDHEN, CDR2 SYDVKM. Trimming took off 2 bases at V and 3 bases at J, with 8 bases between the two ends. The CDR3 is CASSLDGGKNIQYF. DNA for the CDR3: TGTGCCAGCAGTTTAGATGGGGGCAAAAACATTCAGTACTTC. Variable domain in full (rest from reference TRBV28 and TRBJ2-4): DVKVTQSSRYLVKRTGEKVFLECVQDMDHENMFWYRQDPGLGLRLIYFSYDVKMKEKGDIPEGYSVSREKKERFSLILESASTNQTSMYLCASSLDGGKNIQYFGAGTRLSVL.

This clone was observed a few times. This rearrangement joins TRBV19 to TRBJ1-6; D is unclear. There are 13 residues in the CDR3. Germline CDR1 reads LNHDA; CDR2 reads SQIVND (reference sequence). V lost 7 bases, J lost 6 bases, and 10 bases lay in between. The CDR3 DNA reads TGTGCCAGTACTGGACGGGGTAATTCACCCCTCCACTTT. Its protein is CASTGRGNSPLHF.

Concerning this clone: Relative to the germline gene, one junction end is altered; a read error may explain this. The chain has TRBV18 and TRBJ1-5; a weak D match, TRBD1 (5 bases). The CDR3 contains 13 residues. CDR1 is KGHSH and CDR2 is LQKENI in the germline V gene. The CDR3 region has the DNA TGTGCCAGCTCAGGGGGTAGCAACCAGCCCCAGCATTTT. Encoded protein: CASSGGSNQPQHF.

This chain links TRBV5-8 with TRBJ1-4, with D possibly TRBD1 on 6 matching bases. Germline CDR1 and CDR2: SGHTS and YDEGEE. This CDR3 region has 16 residues. Deletions cut 1 base from V and 0 bases from J, with 10 bases between. As DNA, the CDR3 is TGTGCCAGCAGCTTGTGGGCAGGGGCAACTAATGAAAAACTGTTTTTT. Residues: CASSLWAGATNEKLFF. The full variable domain, rest sourced from reference TRBV5-8 and TRBJ1-4, is EAGVTQSPTHLIKTRGQQATLRCSPISGHTSVYWYQQALGLGLQFLLWYDEGEERNRGNFPPRFSGRQFPNYSSELNVNALELEDSALYLCASSLWAGATNEKLFFGSGTQLSVL.

The chain uses TRBV6-5 and TRBJ1-2; 12 bases line up with TRBD1. This CDR3 is 16 amino acids long. Trimming removed 2 bases from V and 3 bases from J; junction bases left unmatched: 4. CDR1 MNHEY and CDR2 SVGAGI come from the germline V gene. The CDR3 DNA follows: TGTGCCAGCAGTTACCCCGGGACAGGGGGCCACTATGGCTACACCTTC. This gives the protein CASSYPGTGGHYGYTF.

The chain links TRBV27 to TRBJ2-3; D call uncertain. CDR3 length equals 14 residues. With 1 base removed from V and 2 bases from J, the gap between germline ends came to 7 bases. From germline, CDR1 is MNHEY and CDR2 SMNVEV (reference sequence). The CDR3 sequence: CASSLFLSTDTQYF. CDR3 coding DNA: TGTGCCAGCAGTTTATTCCTTTCCACAGATACGCAGTATTTT.

V gene TRBV6-5 combines with J gene TRBJ2-2; D gene unclear. CDR1 and CDR2 (germline): MNHEY, SVGAGI. Trimming took 7 bases from V and 6 from J, leaving 6 bases between them. The CDR3 runs to 11 residues. The CDR3 here is CASNSPGELFF. CDR3 in DNA: TGTGCCAGCAATTCTCCCGGGGAGCTGTTTTTT.

The gene calls are TRBV30 and TRBJ2-5, with no clear D. The CDR3 extends over 11 amino acids. Trimming shortened V by 5 bases and J by 5 bases, and 9 bases separated the two germline ends. Per germline, CDR1 GTSNPN and CDR2 SVGIG (reference sequence). CDR3 protein: CAWEQGETQYF. Here the CDR3 DNA reads TGTGCCTGGGAACAAGGCGAGACCCAGTACTTC.

The chain is built from TRBV7-2 and TRBJ1-1; D uncertain. The CDR3 loop spans 15 amino acids. CDR1 is SGHTA and CDR2 is FQGNSA in the germline V gene. V lost 1 base and J lost 0, with 9 bases in between. CDR3 in amino acids: CASSLDSSMNTEAFF. Written as DNA, the CDR3 is TGTGCCAGCAGCTTAGACTCCTCAATGAACACTGAAGCTTTCTTT.

This clone has a single count. The chain employs TRBV27 and TRBJ2-6; maybe TRBD2 (6 bases). Germline-derived CDR1 and CDR2 are MNHEY and SMNVEV (reference sequence). The ends were cut back, 4 bases at V and 0 bases at J, with 19 bases in the middle. The CDR3 covers 19 residues. This CDR3 reads CASSSRGAGYSSGANVLTF. The CDR3 DNA follows: TGTGCCAGCAGTTCGCGAGGGGCGGGGTACAGCTCTGGGGCCAACGTCCTGACTTTC.

Only a few counts were recorded for this clone. The chain has TRBV4-3 and TRBJ2-5, with D perhaps TRBD2 (6 bases). Germline values: CDR1 LGHNA, CDR2 YSLEER. CDR3 length: 16 residues. The V end was cut by 3 bases, the J end by 5 bases, with 19 bases between. The chain's CDR3 is CASSQKPWQAGETQYF. The CDR3 coding sequence is TGCGCCAGCAGCCAGAAACCCTGGCAGGCGGGGGAGACCCAGTACTTC.

The chain combines TRBV6-5 with TRBJ1-6, with 7 bases aligning to TRBD1. The germline CDR1 and CDR2 sequences are MNHEY and SVGAGI. Unmatched junction bases numbered 9, after V lost 2 bases and J lost 8 bases. The CDR3 loop spans 16 amino acids. CDR3: CASSYGGTGVYSPLHF. The DNA of the CDR3 is TGTGCCAGCAGTTACGGGGGAACAGGGGTGTATTCACCCCTCCACTTT.

With respect to this clone: In the same sample, other DNA sequences code for this CDR3. The J gene is TRBJ1-1, the V gene TRBV5-1, with no clear D. V was cut by 1 base and J by 2 bases, with 6 bases left in between. The CDR3 sequence is 13 residues long. Germline V gene lookup returns CDR1 SGHRS and CDR2 YFSETQ. CDR3 amino acids: CASSLQSNTEAFF. For the CDR3, the DNA is TGCGCCAGCAGCTTGCAGAGCAACACTGAAGCTTTCTTT.

This clone has a handful of counts. V usage is TRBV9 and J usage is TRBJ2-2; no clear D gene. Germline V gene lookup returns CDR1 SGDLS and CDR2 YYNGEE. The length of the CDR3 is 15 residues. V was shortened by 1 base and J by 1 base, with 8 bases between the two germline ends. The CDR3 loop is CASSVSERNTGELFF. The CDR3 DNA follows: TGTGCCAGCAGCGTATCCGAGCGGAACACCGGGGAGCTGTTTTTT. Full variable domain (outside the CDR3, taken from reference TRBV9 and TRBJ2-2): DSGVTQTPKHLITATGQRVTLRCSPRSGDLSVYWYQQSLDQGLQFLIQYYNGEERAKGNILERFSAQQFPDLHSELNLSSLELGDSALYFCASSVSERNTGELFFGEGSRLTVL.

This clone has at least ten counts. The chain couples TRBV5-1 to TRBJ2-1; tentative D call: TRBD2 (6 bases). The CDR3 extends over 14 amino acids. Trimming stripped 4 bases from V and 2 bases from J, with 10 bases between. The germline V gene encodes CDR1 SGHRS and CDR2 YFSETQ. The CDR3 DNA follows: TGCGCCAGCAGCCCGGGAGAAGCCTACAATGAGCAGTTCTTC. Translating gives CASSPGEAYNEQFF.

The rearrangement joins TRBV21-1 to TRBJ2-1; the table's D call of TRBD2 was not tested on the DNA. TRBV21-1 is a listed pseudogene. This CDR3 comprises 17 residues. CDR3 DNA sequence: TGTGCCAGCAGCAAAGGACGGGATAGCGGGAGTCACAATGAGCAGTTCTTC. It yields the protein CASSKGRDSGSHNEQFF.

This chain uses TRBV6-1 with TRBJ1-2; 9 nucleotides agree with TRBD1. Germline V lookup: CDR1 MNHNS, CDR2 SASEGT. The CDR3 sequence is 11 residues long. The junction had 4 bases not matched to a gene; V was cut back by 8 bases and J by 9 bases. The CDR3 nucleotides are TGTGCCAGCGGGACAGGGCGTCGCTACACCTTC. It is translated as CASGTGRRYTF.

This rearrangement joins TRBV30 to TRBJ1-3; the D is unclear. Germline V gene data show CDR1 as GTSNPN and CDR2 as SVGIG (reference sequence). The CDR3 length is 13 residues. V was cut by 2 bases and J by 0 bases, with 5 bases left in between. The CDR3 reads CAWSLHSGNTIYF. The CDR3 region has the DNA TGTGCCTGGAGTCTCCACTCTGGAAACACCATATATTTT.

The chain uses TRBV29-1 and TRBJ2-1; weak D call: TRBD1 (7 bases). V lost 0 bases, J lost 4 bases, and 16 bases lay in between. There are 16 residues in the CDR3. Germline V lookup: CDR1 SQVTM, CDR2 ANQGSEA. The CDR3 DNA follows: TGCAGCGTTGAAGATCCCCGGGCAGGGGGGTACAATGAGCAGTTCTTC. Translation: CSVEDPRAGGYNEQFF.

This clone has just one count. This rearrangement joins TRBV5-4 to TRBJ2-1; 13 positions agree with TRBD2. J gave up 8 bases and V 3 bases, and 5 bases lay outside the gene matches. Germline lookup yields CDR1 SGHNT and CDR2 YYREEE (reference sequence). This CDR3 is built from 15 residues. The CDR3 DNA reads TGTGCCAGCAGCTCCTGGACTAGCGGGAGCGATGAGCAGTTCTTC. It encodes CASSSWTSGSDEQFF.

This clone was observed a handful of times. The genes are TRBV30 and TRBJ2-1; perhaps TRBD2 as D (5 bases). There are 14 residues in the CDR3. The V end was cut by 3 bases, the J end by 3 bases, with 12 bases between. Germline CDR1 GTSNPN, CDR2 SVGIG (reference sequence). CDR3 sequence reads: CAWRTAGGYNEQFF. CDR3 nucleotides: TGTGCCTGGAGGACTGCGGGCGGCTACAATGAGCAGTTCTTC.